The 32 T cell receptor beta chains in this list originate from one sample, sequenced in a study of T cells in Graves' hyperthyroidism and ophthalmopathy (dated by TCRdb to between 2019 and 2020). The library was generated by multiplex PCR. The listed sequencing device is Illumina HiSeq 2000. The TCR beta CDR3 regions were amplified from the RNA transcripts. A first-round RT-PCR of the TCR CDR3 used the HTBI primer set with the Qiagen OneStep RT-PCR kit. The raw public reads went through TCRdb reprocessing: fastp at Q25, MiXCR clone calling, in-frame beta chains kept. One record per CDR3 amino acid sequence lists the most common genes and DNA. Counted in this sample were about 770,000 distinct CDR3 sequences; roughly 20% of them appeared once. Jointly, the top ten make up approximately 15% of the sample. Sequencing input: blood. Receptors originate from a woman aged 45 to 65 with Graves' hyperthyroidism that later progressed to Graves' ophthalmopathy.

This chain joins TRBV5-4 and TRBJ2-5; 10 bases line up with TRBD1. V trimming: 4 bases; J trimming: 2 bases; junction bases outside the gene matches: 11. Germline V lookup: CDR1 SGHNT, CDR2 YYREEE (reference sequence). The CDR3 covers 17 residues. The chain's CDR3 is CASSPSVGQGGQETQYF. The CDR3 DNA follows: TGTGCCAGCAGCCCGTCCGTTGGACAGGGGGGTCAAGAGACCCAGTACTTC.

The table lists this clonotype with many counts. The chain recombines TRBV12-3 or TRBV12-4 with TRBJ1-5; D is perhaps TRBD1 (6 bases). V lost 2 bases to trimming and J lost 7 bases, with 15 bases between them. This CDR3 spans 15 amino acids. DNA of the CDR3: TGTGCCAGCAGTTTATCAAACAGGGTTAGGCAGCCCCAGCATTTT. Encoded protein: CASSLSNRVRQPQHF.

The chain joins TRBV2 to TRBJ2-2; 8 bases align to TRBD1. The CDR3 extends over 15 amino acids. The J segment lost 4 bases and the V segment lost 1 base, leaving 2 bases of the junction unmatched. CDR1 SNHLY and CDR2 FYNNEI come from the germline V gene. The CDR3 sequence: CASSEGTGSTGELFF. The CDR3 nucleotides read TGTGCCAGCAGTGAAGGGACAGGGTCCACCGGGGAGCTGTTTTTT.

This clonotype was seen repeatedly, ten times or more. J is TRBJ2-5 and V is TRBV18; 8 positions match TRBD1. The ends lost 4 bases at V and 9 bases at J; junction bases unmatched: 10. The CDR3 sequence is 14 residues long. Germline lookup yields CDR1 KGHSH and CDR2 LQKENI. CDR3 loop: CASSLTGEGIAQYF. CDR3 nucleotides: TGTGCCAGCTCACTGACAGGGGAAGGCATCGCCCAGTACTTC.

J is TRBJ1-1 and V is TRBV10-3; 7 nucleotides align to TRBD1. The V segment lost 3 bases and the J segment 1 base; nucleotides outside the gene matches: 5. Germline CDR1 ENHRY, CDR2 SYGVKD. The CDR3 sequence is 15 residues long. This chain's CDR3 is CAISESGGKNTEAFF. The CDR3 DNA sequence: TGTGCCATCAGTGAATCAGGGGGGAAGAACACTGAAGCTTTCTTT.

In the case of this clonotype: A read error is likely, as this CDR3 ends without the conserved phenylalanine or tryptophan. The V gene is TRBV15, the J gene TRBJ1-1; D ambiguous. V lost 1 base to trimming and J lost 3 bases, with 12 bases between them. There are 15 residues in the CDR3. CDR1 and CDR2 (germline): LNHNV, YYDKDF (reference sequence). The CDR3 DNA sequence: TGTGCCACCAGCAGAGGTGATCGACGGGACACTGAAGCTTTCCTT. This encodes CATSRGDRRDTEAFL.

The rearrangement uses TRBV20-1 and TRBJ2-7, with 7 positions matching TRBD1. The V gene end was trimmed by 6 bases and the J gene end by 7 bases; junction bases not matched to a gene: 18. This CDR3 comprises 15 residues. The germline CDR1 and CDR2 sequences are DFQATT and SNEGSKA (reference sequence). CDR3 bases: TGCAGTGCAATACCACCGGGACAGACGAGGGGGGAGCAGTACTTC. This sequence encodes CSAIPPGQTRGEQYF.

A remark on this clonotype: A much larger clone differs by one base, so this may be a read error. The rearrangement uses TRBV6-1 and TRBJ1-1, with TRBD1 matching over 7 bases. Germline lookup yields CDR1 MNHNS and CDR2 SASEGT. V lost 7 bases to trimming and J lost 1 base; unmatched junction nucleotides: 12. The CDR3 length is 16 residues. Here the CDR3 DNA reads TGTGCCAGCAATGACCTTCCGACAGGGACGAACACTGAAGCTTTCTTT. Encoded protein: CASNDLPTGTNTEAFF.

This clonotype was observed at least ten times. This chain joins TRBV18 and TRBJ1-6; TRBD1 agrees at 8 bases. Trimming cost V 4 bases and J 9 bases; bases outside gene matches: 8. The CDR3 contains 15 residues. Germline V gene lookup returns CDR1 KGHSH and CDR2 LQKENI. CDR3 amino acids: CASSQLGQGSSPLHF. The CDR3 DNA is TGTGCCAGCTCACAACTAGGACAGGGCAGTTCACCCCTCCACTTT.

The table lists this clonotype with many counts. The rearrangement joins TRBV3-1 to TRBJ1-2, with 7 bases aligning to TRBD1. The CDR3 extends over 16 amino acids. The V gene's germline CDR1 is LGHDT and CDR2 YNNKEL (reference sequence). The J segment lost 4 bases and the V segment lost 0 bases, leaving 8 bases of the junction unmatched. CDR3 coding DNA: TGTGCCAGCAGCCAAGAACAGATTACAGGGGCCTATGGCTACACCTTC. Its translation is CASSQEQITGAYGYTF.

The CDR3 DNA follows: TGCAGTCCAAGGGGAGGGTACACTGAAGCTTTCTTT. It yields the protein CSPRGGYTEAFF. The chain is built from TRBV20-1 and TRBJ1-1; possibly TRBD1 for D (5 bases). Trimming removed 8 bases from V and 3 bases from J, with 13 bases in between. Germline V gene sequence: CDR1 DFQATT, CDR2 SNEGSKA (reference sequence). The CDR3 length is 12 residues.

DNA for the CDR3: TGTGCCAGCAGTCCGAGGCTGTCACGCGTGAATGAGCAGTTCTTC. Protein sequence: CASSPRLSRVNEQFF. The chain uses TRBV2 and TRBJ2-1, with D unclear. Looked up from germline, CDR1 is SNHLY and CDR2 is FYNNEI. Trimming removed 5 bases at V and 7 bases at J, with 18 bases between. The CDR3 totals 15 residues.

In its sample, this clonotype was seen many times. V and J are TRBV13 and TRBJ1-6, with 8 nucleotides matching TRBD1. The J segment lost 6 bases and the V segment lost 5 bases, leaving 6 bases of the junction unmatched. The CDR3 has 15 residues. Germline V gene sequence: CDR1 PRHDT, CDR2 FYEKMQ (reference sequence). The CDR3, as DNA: TGTGCCAGCAGCAGACCGGACAGGGCTAATTCACCCCTCCACTTT. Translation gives CASSRPDRANSPLHF.

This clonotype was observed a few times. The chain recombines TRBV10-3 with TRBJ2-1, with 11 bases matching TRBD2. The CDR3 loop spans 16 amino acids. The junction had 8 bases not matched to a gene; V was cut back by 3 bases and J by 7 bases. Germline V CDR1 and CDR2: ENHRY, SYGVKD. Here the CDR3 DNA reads TGTGCCATCAGTGATGGGCTAGCGGGGGGATGGAATGAGCAGTTCTTC. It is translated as CAISDGLAGGWNEQFF.

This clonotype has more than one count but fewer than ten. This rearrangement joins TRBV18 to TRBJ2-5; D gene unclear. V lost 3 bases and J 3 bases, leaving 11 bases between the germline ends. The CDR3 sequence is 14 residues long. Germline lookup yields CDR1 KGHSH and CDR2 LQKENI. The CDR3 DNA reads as TGTGCCAGCTCACCGACACTACGGGAAGAGACCCAGTACTTC. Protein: CASSPTLREETQYF.

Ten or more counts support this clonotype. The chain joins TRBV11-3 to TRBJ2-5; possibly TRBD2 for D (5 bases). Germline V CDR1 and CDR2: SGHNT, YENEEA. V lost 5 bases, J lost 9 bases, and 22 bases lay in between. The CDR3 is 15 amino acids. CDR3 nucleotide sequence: TGTGCCAGCAGCGAAAATCCGGGATCGTATGAGGCCCAGTACTTC. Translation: CASSENPGSYEAQYF.

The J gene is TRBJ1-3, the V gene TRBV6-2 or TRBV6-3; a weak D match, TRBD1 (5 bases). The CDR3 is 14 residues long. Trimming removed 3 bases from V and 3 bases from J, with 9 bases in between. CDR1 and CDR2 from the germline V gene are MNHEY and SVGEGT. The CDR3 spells CASSYLGLGNTIYF. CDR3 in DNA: TGTGCCAGCAGTTATTTGGGGCTTGGAAACACCATATATTTT.

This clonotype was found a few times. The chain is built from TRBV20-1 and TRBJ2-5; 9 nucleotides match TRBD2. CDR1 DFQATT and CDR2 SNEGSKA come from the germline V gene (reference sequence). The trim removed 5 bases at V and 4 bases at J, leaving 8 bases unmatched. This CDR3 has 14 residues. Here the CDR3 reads CSAVSGGSRETQYF. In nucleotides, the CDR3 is TGCAGTGCTGTTAGCGGGGGTTCGCGAGAGACCCAGTACTTC.

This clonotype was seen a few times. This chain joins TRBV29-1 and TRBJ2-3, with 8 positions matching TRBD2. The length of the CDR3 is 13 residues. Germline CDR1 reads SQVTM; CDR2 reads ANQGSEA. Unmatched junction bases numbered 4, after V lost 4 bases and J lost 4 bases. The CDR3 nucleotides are TGCAGCGTTGGCCTTAGCGGGGCAGATACGCAGTATTTT. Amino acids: CSVGLSGADTQYF.

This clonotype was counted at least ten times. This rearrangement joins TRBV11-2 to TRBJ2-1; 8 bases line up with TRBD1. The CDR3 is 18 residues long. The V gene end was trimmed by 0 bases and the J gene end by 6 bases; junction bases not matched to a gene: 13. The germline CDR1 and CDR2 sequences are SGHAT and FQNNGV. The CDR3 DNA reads TGTGCCAGCAGCTTAGAGTTTGGACAGGGAGGTGGGGTCAATGAGCAGTTCTTC. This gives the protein CASSLEFGQGGGVNEQFF.

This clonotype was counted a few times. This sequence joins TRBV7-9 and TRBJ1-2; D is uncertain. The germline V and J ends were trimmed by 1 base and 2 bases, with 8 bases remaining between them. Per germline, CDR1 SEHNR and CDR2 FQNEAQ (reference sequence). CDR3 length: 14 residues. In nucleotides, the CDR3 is TGTGCCAGCAGCTTAGAGTACACCAACTATGGCTACACCTTC. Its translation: CASSLEYTNYGYTF.

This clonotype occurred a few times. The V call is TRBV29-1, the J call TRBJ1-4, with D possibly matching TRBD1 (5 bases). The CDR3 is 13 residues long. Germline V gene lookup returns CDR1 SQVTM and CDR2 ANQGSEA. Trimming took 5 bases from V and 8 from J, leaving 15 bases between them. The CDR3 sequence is CSVQTAGGEKLFF. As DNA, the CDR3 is TGCAGCGTTCAGACAGCGGGTGGCGAAAAACTGTTTTTT.

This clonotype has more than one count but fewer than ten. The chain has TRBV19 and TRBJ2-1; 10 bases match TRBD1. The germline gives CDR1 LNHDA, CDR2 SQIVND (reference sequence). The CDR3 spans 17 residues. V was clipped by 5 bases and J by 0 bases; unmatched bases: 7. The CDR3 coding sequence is TGTGCCAGTAGTCGGGGACAGGGGCCGAGCTCCTACAATGAGCAGTTCTTC. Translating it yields CASSRGQGPSSYNEQFF.

DNA for the CDR3: TGTGCCAGTAGTATCATCCGAGACAGGGTGTACGAGCAGTACTTC. Translation gives CASSIIRDRVYEQYF. The chain joins TRBV19 to TRBJ2-7; 7 positions match TRBD1. The junction had 9 bases not matched to a gene; V was cut back by 3 bases and J by 4 bases. The germline V gene has CDR1 LNHDA and CDR2 SQIVND (reference sequence). The CDR3 is 15 residues long.

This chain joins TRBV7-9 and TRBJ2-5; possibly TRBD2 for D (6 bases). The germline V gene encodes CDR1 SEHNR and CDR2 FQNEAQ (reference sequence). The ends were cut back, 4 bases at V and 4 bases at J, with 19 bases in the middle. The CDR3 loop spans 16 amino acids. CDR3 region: CASSSRGRRELETQYF. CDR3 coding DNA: TGTGCCAGCAGCTCACGCGGACGGAGGGAATTAGAGACCCAGTACTTC.

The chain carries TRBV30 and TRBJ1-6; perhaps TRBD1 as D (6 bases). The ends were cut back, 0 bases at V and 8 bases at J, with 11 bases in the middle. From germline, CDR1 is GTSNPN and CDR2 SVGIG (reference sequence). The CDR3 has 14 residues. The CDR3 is CAWSVIGGDSPLHF. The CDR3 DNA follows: TGTGCCTGGAGTGTTATAGGGGGTGATTCACCCCTCCACTTT. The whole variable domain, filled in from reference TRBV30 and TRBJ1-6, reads SQTIHQWPATLVQPVGSPLSLECTVEGTSNPNLYWYRQAAGRGLQLLFYSVGIGQISSEVPQNLSASRPQDRQFILSSKKLLLSDSGFYLCAWSVIGGDSPLHFGNGTRLTVT.

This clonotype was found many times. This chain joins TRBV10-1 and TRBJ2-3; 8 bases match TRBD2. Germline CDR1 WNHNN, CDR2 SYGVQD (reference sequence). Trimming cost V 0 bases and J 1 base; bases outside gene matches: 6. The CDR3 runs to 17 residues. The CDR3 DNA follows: TGCGCCAGCAGTGAGTCGTCTAGCGGGCTTCGCACAGATACGCAGTATTTT. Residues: CASSESSSGLRTDTQYF.

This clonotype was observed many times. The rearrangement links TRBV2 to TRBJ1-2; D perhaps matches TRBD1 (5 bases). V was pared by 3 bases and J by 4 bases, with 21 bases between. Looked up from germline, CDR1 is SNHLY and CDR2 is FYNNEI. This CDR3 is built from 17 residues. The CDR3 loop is CASSEPPGTTTLYGYTF. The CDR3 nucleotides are TGTGCCAGCAGTGAGCCCCCCGGGACGACTACCCTCTATGGCTACACCTTC.

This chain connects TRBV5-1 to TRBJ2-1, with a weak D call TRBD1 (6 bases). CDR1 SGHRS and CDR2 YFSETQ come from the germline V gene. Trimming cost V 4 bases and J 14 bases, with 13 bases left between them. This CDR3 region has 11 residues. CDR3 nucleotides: TGCGCCAGCAGCCCGGACAGAATAAAGTTCTTC. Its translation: CASSPDRIKFF.

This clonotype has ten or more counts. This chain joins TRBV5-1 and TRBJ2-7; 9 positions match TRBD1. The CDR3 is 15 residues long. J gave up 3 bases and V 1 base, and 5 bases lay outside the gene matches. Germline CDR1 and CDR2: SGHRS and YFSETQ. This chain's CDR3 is CASSLNPGQGYEQYF. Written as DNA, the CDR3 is TGCGCCAGCAGCTTGAATCCGGGACAGGGCTACGAGCAGTACTTC.

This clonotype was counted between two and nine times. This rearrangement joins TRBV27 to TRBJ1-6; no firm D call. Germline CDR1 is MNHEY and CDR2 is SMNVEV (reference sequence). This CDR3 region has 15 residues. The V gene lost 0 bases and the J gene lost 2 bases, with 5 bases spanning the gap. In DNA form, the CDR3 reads TGTGCCAGCAGTTTATCGATCCCCTATAATTCACCCCTCCACTTT. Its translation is CASSLSIPYNSPLHF.

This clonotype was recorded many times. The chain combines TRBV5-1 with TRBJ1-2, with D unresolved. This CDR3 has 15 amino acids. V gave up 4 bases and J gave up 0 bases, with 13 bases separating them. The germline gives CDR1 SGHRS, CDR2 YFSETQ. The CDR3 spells CASSPRVGANYGYTF. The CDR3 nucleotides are TGCGCCAGCAGCCCCCGCGTTGGGGCTAACTATGGCTACACCTTC.